The next 18 T cell receptor beta chains were all read from a single sample in a study of blood T cell repertoires in COVID-19. Produced via immunoSEQ multiplex PCR; TCRdb's table is partial and in-frame only. The sample has over 150,000 clones, roughly 81% seen once. The material sequenced was peripheral blood. These receptor sequences come from a woman between 55 and 75 years old with COVID-19, enrolled during active disease.

J is TRBJ1-1 and V is TRBV5-4; 8 bases are shared with TRBD1. The germline V gene has CDR1 SGHNT and CDR2 YYREEE (reference sequence). This CDR3 spans 13 amino acids. J lost 6 bases, V lost 1 base, and 2 bases had no gene match. DNA for the CDR3: TGTGCCAGCAGCTTGAAGGGACAGGCTGAAGCTTTCTTT. Amino acids: CASSLKGQAEAFF.

This rearrangement joins TRBV7-6 to TRBJ2-7; 7 bases are a match to TRBD2. In germline, CDR1 is SGHVS, CDR2 FNYEAQ. CDR3 length: 14 amino acids. V trimming: 1 base; J trimming: 6 bases; junction bases outside the gene matches: 6. CDR3 amino acids: CASSLGGGEGEQYF. CDR3 bases: TGTGCCAGCAGCTTAGGGGGCGGGGAGGGCGAGCAGTACTTC.

This clone was observed a handful of times. The chain carries TRBV6-2 or TRBV6-3 and TRBJ2-1; 10 bases agree with TRBD2. This CDR3 is 19 amino acids long. Per the germline V gene, CDR1 is MNHEY and CDR2 is SVGEGT. Trimming at V came to 3 bases and at J to 3 bases, leaving 14 bases not matched to a gene. In DNA form, the CDR3 reads TGTGCCAGCAGTTATAGGGCCTTCGAAAGGACTAGCGGCTACAATGAGCAGTTCTTC. Translating gives CASSYRAFERTSGYNEQFF.

The V call is TRBV6-5, the J call TRBJ1-2, with D unresolved. V was trimmed by 6 bases and J by 4 bases, leaving 6 bases between them. Germline V CDR1 and CDR2: MNHEY, SVGAGI. There are 11 residues in the CDR3. The DNA for the CDR3 is TGTGCCAGCAGAGCCCTCTATGGCTACACCTTC. This gives the protein CASRALYGYTF.

V and J are TRBV5-4 and TRBJ2-7, with 9 nucleotides matching TRBD1. The ends lost 4 bases at V and 5 bases at J; junction bases unmatched: 10. The V gene's germline CDR1 is SGHNT and CDR2 YYREEE (reference sequence). The CDR3 covers 15 residues. The CDR3 is CASSDGTGMRNEQYF. The CDR3 DNA is TGTGCCAGCAGCGATGGGACAGGGATGAGGAACGAGCAGTACTTC.

V and J are TRBV20-1 and TRBJ1-5; D is unresolved. The V and J ends lost 3 bases and 3 bases respectively, with 15 bases between them. Germline V gene data show CDR1 as DFQATT and CDR2 as SNEGSKA (reference sequence). This CDR3 spans 15 amino acids. The CDR3 DNA sequence: TGCAGTGCTAGTACAGAGGGCCGATTCAATCAGCCCCAGCATTTT. It specifies CSASTEGRFNQPQHF.

This clone was observed a handful of times. Other nucleotide sequences in the sample specify the same CDR3. The chain links TRBV18 to TRBJ2-7; 9 bases fit TRBD1. After removal of 1 base from V and 3 bases from J, the junction contained 4 bases not matched to a gene. Germline CDR1 reads KGHSH; CDR2 reads LQKENI. This CDR3 contains 15 residues. The CDR3 region has the DNA TGTGCCAGCTCACCACGGGGACAGGGACTCTACGAGCAGTACTTC. It codes for CASSPRGQGLYEQYF.

The chain has TRBV2 and TRBJ1-5; a weak D match, TRBD1 (5 bases). Trimming took off 6 bases at V and 0 bases at J, with 12 bases between the two ends. Germline loops: CDR1 SNHLY, CDR2 FYNNEI. The CDR3 consists of 15 residues. The CDR3 protein is CASRGGGRSNQPQHF. CDR3 DNA: TGTGCCAGCAGGGGGGGAGGGCGTAGCAATCAGCCCCAGCATTTT.

This chain links TRBV7-2 with TRBJ2-7; the match to TRBD1 covers 7 bases. Germline CDR1 is SGHTA and CDR2 is FQGNSA. The CDR3 has 14 amino acids. J gave up 5 bases and V 6 bases, and 10 bases lay outside the gene matches. Written as DNA, the CDR3 is TGTGCCAGCAGATTACAGGGGCCTTCCCACGAGCAGTACTTC. It encodes CASRLQGPSHEQYF.

The chain uses TRBV19 and TRBJ1-1; D remains ambiguous. The CDR3 has 13 amino acids. V was clipped by 5 bases and J by 3 bases, with 10 bases between them. Per germline, CDR1 LNHDA and CDR2 SQIVND (reference sequence). CDR3 DNA sequence: TGTGCCAGTAGTCCCCAGAGGTACACTGAAGCTTTCTTT. Protein product: CASSPQRYTEAFF.

The CDR3 protein is CASSPFAAAARDTQYF. CDR3 DNA: TGTGCCAGCAGCCCCTTCGCGGCCGCGGCCCGGGATACGCAGTATTTT. The chain links TRBV13 to TRBJ2-3; no reliable D call. The CDR3 has 16 residues. Germline lookup yields CDR1 PRHDT and CDR2 FYEKMQ (reference sequence). The ends were cut back, 5 bases at V and 6 bases at J, with 21 bases in the middle.

The sample holds a few counts of this clone. The chain has TRBV7-8 and TRBJ2-2, with D unclear. Germline V lookup: CDR1 SGHVS, CDR2 FQNEAQ. V was clipped by 6 bases and J by 1 base, with 9 bases between them. This CDR3 has 14 amino acids. DNA for the CDR3: TGTGCCAGCAGTATTCCAGGGAACACCGGGGAGCTGTTTTTT. Its protein is CASSIPGNTGELFF.

J is TRBJ1-3 and V is TRBV9, with D possibly TRBD1 on 6 matching bases. The CDR3 loop spans 15 amino acids. Germline-derived CDR1 and CDR2 are SGDLS and YYNGEE. V gave up 0 bases and J gave up 4 bases, with 11 bases separating them. This chain's CDR3 is CASSVEQGLGNTIYF. The CDR3 nucleotides read TGTGCCAGCAGCGTAGAACAGGGTCTCGGAAACACCATATATTTT.

The chain employs TRBV7-9 and TRBJ1-2, with TRBD1 identical over 7 bases. The CDR3 is made up of 14 amino acids. V gave up 6 bases and J gave up 5 bases; unmatched junction bases: 9. Germline values: CDR1 SEHNR, CDR2 FQNEAQ (reference sequence). The CDR3 here is CASRGPGQLYGYTF. CDR3 sequence (DNA): TGTGCCAGCAGGGGACCGGGACAGCTATATGGCTACACCTTC.

Points on this clone: Distinct nucleotide sequences in the sample also encode this CDR3. This chain uses TRBV18 with TRBJ1-5, with TRBD1 identical over 8 bases. V gave up 3 bases and J gave up 6 bases; unmatched junction bases: 4. Germline V gene sequence: CDR1 KGHSH, CDR2 LQKENI. The CDR3 covers 14 residues. CDR3 in DNA: TGTGCCAGCTCACCCGGGCAGGGGGCTCAGCCCCAGCATTTT. The encoded protein is CASSPGQGAQPQHF. Using reference TRBV18 and TRBJ1-5 for the parts outside the CDR3, the full variable domain is NAGVMQNPRHLVRRRGQEARLRCSPMKGHSHVYWYRQLPEEGLKFMVYLQKENIIDESGMPKERFSAEFPKEGPSILRIQQVVRGDSAAYFCASSPGQGAQPQHFGDGTRLSIL.

This chain uses TRBV6-4 with TRBJ2-7, with 10 bases that match TRBD1. The germline CDR1 and CDR2 sequences are MRHNA and SNTAGT. This CDR3 spans 13 amino acids. J was trimmed by 6 bases and V by 4 bases; bases with no gene match: 3. The CDR3 region is CASSADRGREQYF. The CDR3 DNA reads as TGTGCCAGCAGTGCCGACAGGGGGCGCGAGCAGTACTTC.

This clone was detected only once. This chain connects TRBV2 to TRBJ1-4; tentative D call: TRBD1 (5 bases). The CDR3 runs 15 residues. Germline V lookup: CDR1 SNHLY, CDR2 FYNNEI. Trimming removed 6 bases from V and 0 bases from J, with 11 bases in between. The CDR3 bases are TGTGCCAGCAGGGCTCAGGGAACAACTAATGAAAAACTGTTTTTT. Amino acids: CASRAQGTTNEKLFF.

The rearrangement joins TRBV27 to TRBJ2-2; TRBD2 aligns across 13 bases. CDR3 length: 17 residues. V gave up 5 bases and J gave up 3 bases; unmatched junction bases: 6. The V gene's germline CDR1 is MNHEY and CDR2 SMNVEV (reference sequence). The chain's CDR3 is CASSKLAGGLYTGELFF. The DNA for the CDR3 is TGTGCCAGCAGTAAACTAGCGGGGGGGTTGTACACCGGGGAGCTGTTTTTT.